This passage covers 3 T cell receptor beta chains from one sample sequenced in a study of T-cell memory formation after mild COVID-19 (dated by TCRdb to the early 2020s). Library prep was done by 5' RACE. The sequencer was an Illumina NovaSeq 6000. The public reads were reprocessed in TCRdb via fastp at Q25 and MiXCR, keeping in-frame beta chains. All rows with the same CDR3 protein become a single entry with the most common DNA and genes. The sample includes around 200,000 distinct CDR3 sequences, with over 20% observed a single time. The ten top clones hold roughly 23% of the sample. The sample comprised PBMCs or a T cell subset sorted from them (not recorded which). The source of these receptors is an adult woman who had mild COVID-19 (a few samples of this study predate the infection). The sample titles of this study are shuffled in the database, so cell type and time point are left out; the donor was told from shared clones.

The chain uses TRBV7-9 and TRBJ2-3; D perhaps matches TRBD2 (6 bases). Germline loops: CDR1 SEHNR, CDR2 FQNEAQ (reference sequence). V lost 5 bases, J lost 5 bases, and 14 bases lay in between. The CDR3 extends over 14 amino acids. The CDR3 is CASSPPRGRDTQYF. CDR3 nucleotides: TGTGCCAGCAGCCCGCCGCGGGGCAGAGATACGCAGTATTTT. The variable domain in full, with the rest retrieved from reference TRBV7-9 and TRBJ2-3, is DTGVSQNPRHKITKRGQNVTFRCDPISEHNRLYWYRQTLGQGPEFLTYFQNEAQLEKSRLLSDRFSAERPKGSFSTLEIQRTEQGDSAMYLCASSPPRGRDTQYFGPGTRLTVL.

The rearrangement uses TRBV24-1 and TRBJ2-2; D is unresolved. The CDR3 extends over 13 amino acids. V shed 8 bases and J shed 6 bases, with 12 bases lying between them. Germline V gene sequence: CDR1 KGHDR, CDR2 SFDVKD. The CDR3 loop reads CATKGLGAGELFF. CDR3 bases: TGTGCCACCAAAGGGTTAGGCGCCGGGGAGCTGTTTTTT.

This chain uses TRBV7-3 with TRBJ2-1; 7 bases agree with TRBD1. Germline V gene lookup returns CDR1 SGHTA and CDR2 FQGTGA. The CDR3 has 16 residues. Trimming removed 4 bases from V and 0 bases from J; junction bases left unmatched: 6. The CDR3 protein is CASSSEQGVSYNEQFF. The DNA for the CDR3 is TGTGCCAGCAGCTCAGAGCAGGGGGTCTCCTACAATGAGCAGTTCTTC.